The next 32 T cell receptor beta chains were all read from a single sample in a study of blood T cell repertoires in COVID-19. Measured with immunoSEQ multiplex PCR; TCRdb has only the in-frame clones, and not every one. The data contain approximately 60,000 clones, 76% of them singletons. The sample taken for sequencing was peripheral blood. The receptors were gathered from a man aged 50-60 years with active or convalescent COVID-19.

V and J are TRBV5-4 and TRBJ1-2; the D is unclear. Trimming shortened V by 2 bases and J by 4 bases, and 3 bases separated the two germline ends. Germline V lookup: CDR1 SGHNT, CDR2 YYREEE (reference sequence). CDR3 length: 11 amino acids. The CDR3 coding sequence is TGTGCCAGCAGCTTCAGCTATGGCTACACCTTC. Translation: CASSFSYGYTF.

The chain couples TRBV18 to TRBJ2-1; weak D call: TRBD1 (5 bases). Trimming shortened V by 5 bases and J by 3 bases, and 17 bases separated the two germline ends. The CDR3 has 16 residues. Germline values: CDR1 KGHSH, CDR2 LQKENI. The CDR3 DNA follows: TGTGCCAGCTCAGAAAAGGGGATTGGGAACTACAATGAGCAGTTCTTC. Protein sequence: CASSEKGIGNYNEQFF.

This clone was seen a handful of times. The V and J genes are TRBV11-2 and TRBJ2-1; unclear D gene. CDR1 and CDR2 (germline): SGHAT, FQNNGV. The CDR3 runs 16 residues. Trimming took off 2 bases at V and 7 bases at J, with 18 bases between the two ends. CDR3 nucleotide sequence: TGTGCCAGCAGCTTACTCTGGAGCCGAGGCATTAATGAGCAGTTCTTC. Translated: CASSLLWSRGINEQFF.

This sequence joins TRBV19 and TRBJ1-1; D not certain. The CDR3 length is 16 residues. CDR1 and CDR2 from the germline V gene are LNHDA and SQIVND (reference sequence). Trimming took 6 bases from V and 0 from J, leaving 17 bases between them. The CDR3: CASSRRAENLNTEAFF. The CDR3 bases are TGTGCCAGTAGCCGGAGGGCCGAAAACTTGAACACTGAAGCTTTCTTT.

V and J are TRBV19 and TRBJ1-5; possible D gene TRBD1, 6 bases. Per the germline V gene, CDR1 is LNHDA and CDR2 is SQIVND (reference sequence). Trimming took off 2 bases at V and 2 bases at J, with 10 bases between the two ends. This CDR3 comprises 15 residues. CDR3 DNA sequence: TGTGCCAGTAGTATACAGGGGTATGGCAATCAGCCCCAGCATTTT. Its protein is CASSIQGYGNQPQHF. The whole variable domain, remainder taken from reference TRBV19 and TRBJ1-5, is DGGITQSPKYLFRKEGQNVTLSCEQNLNHDAMYWYRQDPGQGLRLIYYSQIVNDFQKGDIAEGYSVSREKKESFPLTVTSAQKNPTAFYLCASSIQGYGNQPQHFGDGTRLSIL.

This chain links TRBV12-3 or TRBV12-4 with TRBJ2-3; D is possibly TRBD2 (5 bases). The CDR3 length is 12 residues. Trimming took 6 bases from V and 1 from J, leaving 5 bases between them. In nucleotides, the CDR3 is TGTGCCAGCAGGAGGGGCACAGATACGCAGTATTTT. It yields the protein CASRRGTDTQYF.

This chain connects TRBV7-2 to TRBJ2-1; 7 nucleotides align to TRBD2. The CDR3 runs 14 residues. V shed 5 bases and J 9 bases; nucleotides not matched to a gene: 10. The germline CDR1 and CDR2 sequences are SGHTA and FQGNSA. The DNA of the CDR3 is TGTGCCAGCAGCCTGAGGACTAGTCCAGCTGAGCAGTTCTTC. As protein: CASSLRTSPAEQFF.

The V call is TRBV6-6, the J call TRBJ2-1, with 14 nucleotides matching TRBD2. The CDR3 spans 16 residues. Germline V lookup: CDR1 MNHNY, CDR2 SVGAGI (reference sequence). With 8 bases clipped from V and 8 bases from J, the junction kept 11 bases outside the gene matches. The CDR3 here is CASRNGGTSGSHEQFF. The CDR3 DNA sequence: TGTGCCAGCCGAAATGGAGGGACTAGCGGGAGCCATGAGCAGTTCTTC.

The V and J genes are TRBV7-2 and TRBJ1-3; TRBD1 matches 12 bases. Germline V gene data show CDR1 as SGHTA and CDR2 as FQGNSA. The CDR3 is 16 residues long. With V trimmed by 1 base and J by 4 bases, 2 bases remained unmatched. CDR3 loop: CASSLDGTGGGNTIYF. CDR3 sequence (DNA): TGTGCCAGCAGCTTAGATGGGACAGGGGGCGGAAACACCATATATTTT.

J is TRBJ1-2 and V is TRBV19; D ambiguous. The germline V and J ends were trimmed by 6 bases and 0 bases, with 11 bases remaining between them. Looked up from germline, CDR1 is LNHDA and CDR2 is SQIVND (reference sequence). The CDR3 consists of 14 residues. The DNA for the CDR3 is TGTGCCAGTAGGTCGACTGGAGCTAACTATGGCTACACCTTC. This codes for CASRSTGANYGYTF. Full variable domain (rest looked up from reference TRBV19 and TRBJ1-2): DGGITQSPKYLFRKEGQNVTLSCEQNLNHDAMYWYRQDPGQGLRLIYYSQIVNDFQKGDIAEGYSVSREKKESFPLTVTSAQKNPTAFYLCASRSTGANYGYTFGSGTRLTVV.

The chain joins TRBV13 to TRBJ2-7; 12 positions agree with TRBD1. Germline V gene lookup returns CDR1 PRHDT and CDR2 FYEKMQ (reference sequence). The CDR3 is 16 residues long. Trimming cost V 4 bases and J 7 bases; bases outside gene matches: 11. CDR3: CASSSYPGQGAGEQYF. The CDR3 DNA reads TGTGCCAGCAGCTCATATCCGGGACAGGGGGCTGGGGAGCAGTACTTC.

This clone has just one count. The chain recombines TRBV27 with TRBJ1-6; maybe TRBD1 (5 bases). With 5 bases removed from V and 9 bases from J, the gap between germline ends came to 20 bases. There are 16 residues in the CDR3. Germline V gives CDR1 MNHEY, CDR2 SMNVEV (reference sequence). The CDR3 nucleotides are TGTGCCAGCAGTGCCACCTGGGGGGGAGTTGGTTCACCCCTCCACTTT. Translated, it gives CASSATWGGVGSPLHF.

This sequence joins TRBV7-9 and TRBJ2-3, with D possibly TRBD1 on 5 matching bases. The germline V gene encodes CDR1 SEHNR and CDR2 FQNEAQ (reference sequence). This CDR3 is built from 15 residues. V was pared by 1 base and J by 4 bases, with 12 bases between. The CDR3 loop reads CASSLGRGSADTQYF. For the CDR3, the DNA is TGTGCCAGCAGCTTAGGAAGGGGAAGCGCAGATACGCAGTATTTT.

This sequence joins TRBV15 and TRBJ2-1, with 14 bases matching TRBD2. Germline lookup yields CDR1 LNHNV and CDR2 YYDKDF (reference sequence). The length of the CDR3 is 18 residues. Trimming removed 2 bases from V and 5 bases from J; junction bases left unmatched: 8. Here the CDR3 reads CATSRTDAGLAGDNEQFF. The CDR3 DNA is TGTGCCACCAGCAGAACTGACGCGGGACTAGCGGGGGACAATGAGCAGTTCTTC.

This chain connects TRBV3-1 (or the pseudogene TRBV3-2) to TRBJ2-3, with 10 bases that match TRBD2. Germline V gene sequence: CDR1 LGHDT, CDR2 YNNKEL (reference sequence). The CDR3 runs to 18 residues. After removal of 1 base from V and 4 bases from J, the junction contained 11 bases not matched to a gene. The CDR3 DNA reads TGTGCCAGCAGCCAAGCCCTAGCGGGGGCCCGTCGGGCAGATACGCAGTATTTT. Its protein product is CASSQALAGARRADTQYF.

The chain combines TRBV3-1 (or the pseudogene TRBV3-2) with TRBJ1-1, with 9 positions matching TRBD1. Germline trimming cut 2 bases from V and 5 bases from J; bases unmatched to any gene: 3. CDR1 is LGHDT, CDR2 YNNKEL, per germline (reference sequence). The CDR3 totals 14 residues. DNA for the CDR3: TGTGCCAGCAGCCAAACAGGGGGCAGGACTGAAGCTTTCTTT. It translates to CASSQTGGRTEAFF.

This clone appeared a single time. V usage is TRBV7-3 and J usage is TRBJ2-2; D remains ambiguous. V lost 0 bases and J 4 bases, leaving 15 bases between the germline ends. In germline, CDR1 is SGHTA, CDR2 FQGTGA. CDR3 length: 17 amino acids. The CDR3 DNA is TGTGCCAGCAGCTTAACGTCGGCAGGTCCGCGCACCGGGGAGCTGTTTTTT. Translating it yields CASSLTSAGPRTGELFF.

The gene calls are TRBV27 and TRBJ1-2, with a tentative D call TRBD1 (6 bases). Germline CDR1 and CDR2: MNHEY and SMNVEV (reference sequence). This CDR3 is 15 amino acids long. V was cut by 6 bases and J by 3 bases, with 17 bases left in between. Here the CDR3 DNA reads TGTGCCAGCAGGCTCTCCGGACAGTATCACTATGGCTACACCTTC. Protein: CASRLSGQYHYGYTF.

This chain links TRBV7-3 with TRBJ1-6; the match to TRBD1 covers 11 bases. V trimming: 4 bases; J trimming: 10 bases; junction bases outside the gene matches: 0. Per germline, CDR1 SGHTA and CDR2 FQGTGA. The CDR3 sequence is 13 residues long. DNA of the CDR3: TGTGCCAGCAGCTGGACAGGGGGCTCACCCCTCCACTTT. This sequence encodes CASSWTGGSPLHF.

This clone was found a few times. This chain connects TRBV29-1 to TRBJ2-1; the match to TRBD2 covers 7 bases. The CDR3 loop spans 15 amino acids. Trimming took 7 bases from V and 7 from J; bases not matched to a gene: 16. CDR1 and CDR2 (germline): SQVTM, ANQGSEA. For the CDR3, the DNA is TGCAGCGCCCCGGCGGGGAGGGCGATGGGGAATGAGCAGTTCTTC. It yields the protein CSAPAGRAMGNEQFF.

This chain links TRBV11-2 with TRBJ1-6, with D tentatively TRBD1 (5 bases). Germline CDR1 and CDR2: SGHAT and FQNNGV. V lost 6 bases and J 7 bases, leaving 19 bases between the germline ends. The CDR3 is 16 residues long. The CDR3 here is CASRGVREGPNSPLHF. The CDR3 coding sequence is TGTGCCAGCAGGGGCGTAAGGGAGGGGCCCAATTCACCCCTCCACTTT.

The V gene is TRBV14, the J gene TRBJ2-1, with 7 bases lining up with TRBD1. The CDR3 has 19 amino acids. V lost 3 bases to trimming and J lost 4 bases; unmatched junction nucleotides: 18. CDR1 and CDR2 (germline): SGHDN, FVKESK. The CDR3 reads CASSHLRRDSIYLYNEQFF. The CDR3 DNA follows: TGTGCCAGCAGCCACCTCCGCCGGGACAGCATTTACCTTTACAATGAGCAGTTCTTC.

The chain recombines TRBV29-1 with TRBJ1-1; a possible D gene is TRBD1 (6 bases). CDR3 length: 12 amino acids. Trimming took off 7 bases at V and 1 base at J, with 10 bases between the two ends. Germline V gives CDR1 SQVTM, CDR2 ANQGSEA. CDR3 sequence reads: CSGRGGNTEAFF. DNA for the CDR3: TGCAGCGGGAGGGGGGGGAACACTGAAGCTTTCTTT.

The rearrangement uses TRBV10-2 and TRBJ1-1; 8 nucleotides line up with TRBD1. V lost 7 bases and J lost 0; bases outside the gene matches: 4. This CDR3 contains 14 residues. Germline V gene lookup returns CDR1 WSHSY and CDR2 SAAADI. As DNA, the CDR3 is TGCGCCAGCAAGGAACAGGGGGTGAACACTGAAGCTTTCTTT. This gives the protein CASKEQGVNTEAFF.

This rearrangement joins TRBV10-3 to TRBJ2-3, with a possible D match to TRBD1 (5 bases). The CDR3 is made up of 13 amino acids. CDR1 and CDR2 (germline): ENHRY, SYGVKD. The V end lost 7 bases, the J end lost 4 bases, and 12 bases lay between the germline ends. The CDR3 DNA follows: TGTGCCATCATGGGGCAGGGCCCAGATACGCAGTATTTT. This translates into CAIMGQGPDTQYF.

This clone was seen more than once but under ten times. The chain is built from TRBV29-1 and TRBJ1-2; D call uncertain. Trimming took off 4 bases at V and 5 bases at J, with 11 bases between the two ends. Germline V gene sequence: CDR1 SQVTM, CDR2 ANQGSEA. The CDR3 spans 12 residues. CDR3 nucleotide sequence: TGCAGCGTTGGATATCCAGATTATGGCTACACCTTC. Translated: CSVGYPDYGYTF.

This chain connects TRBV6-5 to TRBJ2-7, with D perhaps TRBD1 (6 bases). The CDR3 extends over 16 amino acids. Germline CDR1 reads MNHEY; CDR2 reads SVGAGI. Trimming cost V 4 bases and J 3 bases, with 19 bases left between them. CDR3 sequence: CASSLGPPGDYYEQYF. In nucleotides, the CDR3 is TGTGCCAGCAGTTTGGGTCCTCCAGGGGATTACTACGAGCAGTACTTC.

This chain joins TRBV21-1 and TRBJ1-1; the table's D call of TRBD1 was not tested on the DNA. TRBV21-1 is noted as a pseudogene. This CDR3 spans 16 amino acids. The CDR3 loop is CASSKRQGCMNTEAFF. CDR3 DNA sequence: TGTGCCAGCAGCAAAAGGCAGGGATGCATGAACACTGAAGCTTTCTTT.

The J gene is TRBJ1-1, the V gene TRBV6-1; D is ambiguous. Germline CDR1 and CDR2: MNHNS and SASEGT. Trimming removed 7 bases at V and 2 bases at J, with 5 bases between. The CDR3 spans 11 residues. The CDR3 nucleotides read TGTGCCAGCACCTCTAACACTGAAGCTTTCTTT. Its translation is CASTSNTEAFF.

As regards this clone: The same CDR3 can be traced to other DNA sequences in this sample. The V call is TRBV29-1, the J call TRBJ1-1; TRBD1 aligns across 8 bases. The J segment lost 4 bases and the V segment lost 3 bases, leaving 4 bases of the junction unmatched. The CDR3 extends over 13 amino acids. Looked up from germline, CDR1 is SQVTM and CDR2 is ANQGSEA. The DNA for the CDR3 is TGCAGCGTTGAGGTAGGGACAGGCACTGAAGCTTTCTTT. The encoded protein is CSVEVGTGTEAFF. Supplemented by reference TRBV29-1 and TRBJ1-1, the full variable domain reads SAVISQKPSRDICQRGTSLTIQCQVDSQVTMMFWYRQQPGQSLTLIATANQGSEATYESGFVIDKFPISRPNLTFSTLTVSNMSPEDSSIYLCSVEVGTGTEAFFGQGTRLTVV.

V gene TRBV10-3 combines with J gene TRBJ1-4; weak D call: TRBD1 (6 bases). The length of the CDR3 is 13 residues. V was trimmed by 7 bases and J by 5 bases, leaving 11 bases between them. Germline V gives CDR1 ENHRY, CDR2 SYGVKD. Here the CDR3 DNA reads TGTGCCATCATGGACAGACCGAATGAAAAACTGTTTTTT. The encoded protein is CAIMDRPNEKLFF.

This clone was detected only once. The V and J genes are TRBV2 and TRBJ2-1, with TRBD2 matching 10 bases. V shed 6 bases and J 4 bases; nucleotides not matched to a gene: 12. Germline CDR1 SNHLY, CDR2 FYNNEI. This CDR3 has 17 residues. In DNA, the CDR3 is TGTGCCAGCAGCTTTAGCGGGCTAGCGGGGGTTTACAATGAGCAGTTCTTC. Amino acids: CASSFSGLAGVYNEQFF.